This is a list of T cell receptor beta chains from one sample in a study of blood T cell repertoires in COVID-19. Here immunoSEQ multiplex PCR was the method, and the copy in TCRdb shows in-frame clones only, minus some. The top ten clones hold less than 2.5% of a sample with more than 300,000 clones, around 87% of them seen once. Source material: PBMCs or T cells enriched from blood (not recorded which). Receptor source: a man aged 40-50 years in a cohort exposed to, infected with or recovered from COVID-19 (not recorded which). CDR3s include the opening cysteine and the closing phenylalanine or tryptophan. D genes are given only for firm matches. Where a row states a size, it is once, few, many or the class of an expanded clone; other rows omit it.

D,size,V,J,CDR3,DNA
TRBD2,-,TRBV5-6,TRBJ2-7,CASSLDSGRPGEQYF,TGTGCCAGCAGCTTGGATAGCGGGAGGCCCGGCGAGCAGTACTTC
TRBD1,-,TRBV5-1,TRBJ1-2,CASSGQGADGYTF,TGCGCCAGCAGTGGGCAGGGGGCTGATGGCTACACCTTC
TRBD1,-,TRBV7-8,TRBJ2-7,CASSPTRDRATSEQYF,TGTGCCAGCAGCCCAACTAGGGACAGGGCGACCTCCGAGCAGTACTTC
-,-,TRBV9,TRBJ2-2,CASSVDGQWTGELFF,TGTGCCAGCAGCGTAGATGGACAGTGGACCGGGGAGCTGTTTTTT
TRBD1,-,TRBV6-5,TRBJ2-1,CASSRQGEDNEQFF,TGTGCCAGCAGCCGACAGGGGGAGGACAATGAGCAGTTCTTC
TRBD2,-,TRBV2,TRBJ2-1,CASSAVAGIWNEQFF,TGTGCCAGCAGTGCGGTAGCGGGAATCTGGAATGAGCAGTTCTTC
TRBD1,-,TRBV9,TRBJ2-1,CASSEPGTVINEQFF,TGTGCCAGCAGCGAACCCGGGACAGTTATTAATGAGCAGTTCTTC
-,-,TRBV18,TRBJ2-7,CASSPPDSSYEQYF,TGTGCCAGCTCACCACCGGACAGTTCCTACGAGCAGTACTTC
-,-,TRBV21-1,TRBJ2-1,CASIPPRLGASSYNEQFF,TGTGCCAGCATCCCCCCCCGGTTGGGGGCGAGCTCCTACAATGAGCAGTTCTTC
-,few,TRBV5-1,TRBJ1-2,CASTVDSAANYGYTF,TGCGCCAGCACCGTAGACAGCGCAGCTAACTATGGCTACACCTTC
TRBD2,-,TRBV14,TRBJ2-7,CASSPRTSGAYEQYF,TGTGCCAGCAGCCCCCGGACTAGCGGGGCCTACGAGCAGTACTTC
-,-,TRBV7-9,TRBJ1-5,CASSLAGGANQPQHF,TGTGCCAGCAGCTTAGCGGGGGGGGCAAATCAGCCCCAGCATTTT
-,-,TRBV21-1,TRBJ2-7,CASSKGSGRAYEQYF,TGTGCCAGCAGCAAAGGTAGCGGAAGGGCCTACGAGCAGTACTTC
-,-,TRBV6-5,TRBJ1-4,CASSYSPFGEKLFF,TGTGCCAGCAGTTACTCACCCTTCGGGGAAAAACTGTTTTTT
TRBD1,once,TRBV19,TRBJ1-4,CASRPASTGDTEKLFF,TGTGCCAGTAGGCCCGCATCGACAGGGGATACAGAAAAACTGTTTTTT
-,-,TRBV19,TRBJ2-2,CASSISPDTGELFF,TGTGCCAGTAGTATATCCCCCGACACCGGGGAGCTGTTTTTT
TRBD1,-,TRBV19,TRBJ2-7,CASSHRGYEQYF,TGTGCCAGTAGCCACAGGGGCTACGAGCAGTACTTC
TRBD1,-,TRBV3-1/TRBV3-2,TRBJ2-1,CASSQRTGLNEQFF,TGTGCCAGCAGCCAACGGACAGGGTTGAATGAGCAGTTCTTC
TRBD2,-,TRBV7-3,TRBJ2-7,CASSQTSGRGKQYF,TGTGCCAGCAGCCAAACTAGCGGGAGGGGAAAGCAGTACTTC
-,-,TRBV11-2,TRBJ1-1,CASSPRGGANTEAFF,TGTGCCAGCAGCCCTAGAGGTGGGGCCAACACTGAAGCTTTCTTT
TRBD1,-,TRBV19,TRBJ2-2,CASSRQGNTGELFF,TGTGCCAGTAGTAGACAGGGGAACACCGGGGAGCTGTTTTTT
-,-,TRBV3-1/TRBV3-2,TRBJ2-5,CASSRGGFTETQYF,TGTGCCAGCAGCCGAGGCGGGTTCACGGAGACCCAGTACTTC
-,-,TRBV28,TRBJ1-6,CASSPPSLRSPLHF,TGTGCCAGCAGTCCCCCAAGTTTGAGGTCACCCCTCCACTTT
TRBD1,-,TRBV29-1,TRBJ2-3,CSVNLRTGGRDTQYF,TGCAGCGTCAATTTAAGGACAGGGGGTAGAGATACGCAGTATTTT
TRBD2,once,TRBV5-1,TRBJ2-7,CASSLAKLAGAPYEQYF,TGCGCCAGCAGCTTGGCCAAACTAGCGGGAGCGCCCTACGAGCAGTACTTC
TRBD1,-,TRBV27,TRBJ1-6,CASSFTGQGASPLHF,TGTGCCAGCAGTTTTACGGGACAGGGGGCTTCACCCCTCCACTTT
-,-,TRBV15,TRBJ1-5,CATSRERDQPQHF,TGTGCCACCAGCAGAGAGAGAGATCAGCCCCAGCATTTT
TRBD1,-,TRBV28,TRBJ2-5,CASSTGQQETQYF,TGTGCCAGCAGTACGGGACAGCAAGAGACCCAGTACTTC
-,-,TRBV18,TRBJ1-4,CASSPSYRETNEKLFF,TGTGCCAGCTCGCCTTCTTACAGGGAAACTAATGAAAAACTGTTTTTT
-,once,TRBV7-9,TRBJ2-2,CASSLLRGTGELFF,TGTGCCAGCAGCTTACTTCGGGGAACCGGGGAGCTGTTTTTT
-,once,TRBV25-1,TRBJ2-7,CASSDSNGYEQYF,TGTGCCAGCAGTGACTCAAACGGCTACGAGCAGTACTTC
TRBD2,-,TRBV6-4,TRBJ2-7,CASMGISGSNPSYEQYF,TGTGCCAGCATGGGGATTAGCGGGAGTAATCCTTCCTACGAGCAGTACTTC
TRBD1,-,TRBV5-1,TRBJ2-3,CASSLAGQVTDTQYF,TGCGCCAGCAGCTTGGCCGGACAGGTCACAGATACGCAGTATTTT
-,few,TRBV28,TRBJ1-2,CASSLPPAGNYGYTF,TGTGCCAGCAGTTTACCCCCGGCAGGGAACTATGGCTACACCTTC
-,-,TRBV6-5,TRBJ2-2,CASRGLAQNTGELFF,TGTGCCAGCAGAGGGCTAGCACAGAACACCGGGGAGCTGTTTTTT
-,-,TRBV27,TRBJ1-4,CASSTRRGAANEKLFF,TGTGCCAGCAGTACGCGACGTGGGGCCGCTAATGAAAAACTGTTTTTT
-,-,TRBV7-9,TRBJ2-7,CASSLVQGGVQYF,TGTGCCAGCAGCTTAGTCCAGGGCGGCGTGCAGTACTTC
TRBD2,-,TRBV10-1,TRBJ2-2,CASCGGLAGRSGELFF,TGCGCCAGCTGTGGGGGACTAGCGGGGAGGTCCGGGGAGCTGTTTTTT
-,-,TRBV7-2,TRBJ1-2,CASSPEQGFGYGYTF,TGTGCCAGCAGCCCAGAACAGGGATTCGGCTATGGCTACACCTTC
-,few,TRBV27,TRBJ2-3,CASSQFGGSTDTQYF,TGTGCCAGCAGTCAATTCGGCGGGAGCACAGATACGCAGTATTTT
TRBD2,-,TRBV7-2,TRBJ2-3,CASSLVSFAGGVTDTQYF,TGTGCCAGCAGCTTAGTTTCATTTGCGGGAGGCGTCACAGATACGCAGTATTTT
-,-,TRBV27,TRBJ1-1,CASSPSGTEAFF,TGTGCCAGCAGTCCATCGGGCACTGAAGCTTTCTTT
-,-,TRBV30,TRBJ1-1,CAWSLSGEAFF,TGTGCCTGGAGTTTAAGCGGTGAAGCTTTCTTT
TRBD1,-,TRBV30,TRBJ1-1,CAWRGGTGTNTEAFF,TGTGCCTGGAGGGGAGGGACAGGGACGAACACTGAAGCTTTCTTT
TRBD2,-,TRBV11-2,TRBJ2-1,CASSLEAGPYNEQFF,TGTGCCAGCAGCTTAGAAGCGGGACCCTACAATGAGCAGTTCTTC
-,-,TRBV11-2,TRBJ1-1,CASRGVVRTEAFF,TGTGCCAGCAGAGGGGTAGTGCGCACTGAAGCTTTCTTT
TRBD2,-,TRBV10-3,TRBJ2-1,CAISDSLAGDYEQFF,TGTGCCATCAGTGATTCACTAGCGGGAGACTATGAGCAGTTCTTC
-,-,TRBV9,TRBJ1-2,CASSVEWEGNGYTF,TGTGCCAGCAGCGTAGAGTGGGAGGGAAATGGCTACACCTTC
-,-,TRBV27,TRBJ2-7,CASSPRDFSYEQYF,TGTGCCAGCTCACCCCGGGACTTTTCCTACGAGCAGTACTTC
-,-,TRBV5-6,TRBJ2-1,CASTGGGLYNEQFF,TGTGCCAGCACTGGCGGGGGCCTTTACAATGAGCAGTTCTTC
TRBD1,few,TRBV27,TRBJ1-6,CASSDRDSSYNSPLHF,TGTGCCAGCAGTGACAGGGATAGCTCCTATAATTCACCCCTCCACTTT
-,few,TRBV5-1,TRBJ2-1,CASSLAVVGGQGNEQFF,TGCGCCAGCAGCTTGGCCGTTGTAGGGGGACAAGGCAATGAGCAGTTCTTC
TRBD1,-,TRBV7-6,TRBJ1-1,CASSPRPGQGSEAFF,TGTGCCAGCAGCCCTCGTCCGGGACAGGGCTCTGAAGCTTTCTTT